This is a list of T cell receptor beta chains from one sample in a study of OX40 agonist ivuxolimab in advanced cancers. Clones were read by immunoSEQ multiplex PCR, and TCRdb kept only the in-frame ones, dropping some. This sample carries tens of thousands of clones, around 84% of them seen once, and the ten largest clones take 1.1%. This specimen was CD4+ or CD8+ T cells sorted from blood, taken in a trial of the OX40 agonist ivuxolimab. These receptors were taken from an adult with an advanced solid tumor such as melanoma, head and neck, liver or kidney cancer. Both conserved end residues are part of each CDR3. D genes are given only for firm matches. Clone size appears in some rows only: once, few, many, or a class for an expanded clone.

clone size	D gene	J gene	V gene	CDR3 protein	CDR3 DNA
once	NA	TRBJ1-5	TRBV7-9	CASSFNSLAESNQPQHF	TGTGCCAGCAGCTTCAATTCTCTTGCGGAGAGCAATCAGCCCCAGCATTTT
NA	TRBD1	TRBJ1-1	TRBV5-6	CASSLADRRYMNTEAFF	TGTGCCAGCAGCCTAGCGGACAGGCGCTACATGAACACTGAAGCTTTCTTT
NA	NA	TRBJ1-2	TRBV7-2	CASSLADRYYGYTF	TGTGCCAGCAGCTTAGCCGACAGATACTATGGCTACACCTTC
NA	TRBD1	TRBJ2-3	TRBV19	CASSDGTGTPSTDTQYF	TGTGCCAGTAGTGACGGGACAGGGACCCCTAGCACAGATACGCAGTATTTT
NA	NA	TRBJ1-1	TRBV18	CASSLSKGGTEAFF	TGTGCCAGCTCACTTTCTAAGGGGGGGACTGAAGCTTTCTTT
NA	TRBD2	TRBJ2-3	TRBV9	CASSVASGDTQYF	TGTGCCAGCAGCGTAGCTAGCGGAGATACGCAGTATTTT
once	NA	TRBJ1-4	TRBV4-1	CASSQDAPGPNEKLFF	TGCGCCAGCAGCCAAGATGCGCCGGGCCCTAATGAAAAACTGTTTTTT
NA	NA	TRBJ2-3	TRBV10-3	CAITPRASTDTQYF	TGTGCCATCACCCCCAGGGCTAGCACAGATACGCAGTATTTT
NA	NA	TRBJ2-5	TRBV5-6	CASSLEQREETQYF	TGTGCCAGCAGCTTGGAACAGCGTGAAGAGACCCAGTACTTC
NA	TRBD1	TRBJ1-2	TRBV28	CASRTPGTGVGYTF	TGTGCCAGCAGGACCCCAGGGACAGGTGTTGGCTACACCTTC
NA	NA	TRBJ2-2	TRBV18	CASSPKETGELFF	TGTGCCAGCTCACCAAAGGAGACCGGGGAGCTGTTTTTT
NA	NA	TRBJ2-3	TRBV11-2	CASSLNNFVSDTQYF	TGTGCCAGCAGCTTGAACAACTTCGTTTCAGATACGCAGTATTTT
few	NA	TRBJ2-3	TRBV6-6	CASSRDEGTDTQYF	TGTGCCAGCAGCCGGGACGAAGGCACAGATACGCAGTATTTT
NA	NA	TRBJ2-7	TRBV29-1	CSVEGRGSYEQYF	TGCAGCGTGGAGGGGCGGGGCAGCTACGAGCAGTACTTC
few	NA	TRBJ1-6	TRBV10-3	CAISEDSSYNSPLHF	TGTGCCATCAGTGAGGACAGCAGCTATAATTCACCCCTCCACTTT
NA	NA	TRBJ1-2	TRBV25-1	CASSELLQASGYTF	TGTGCCAGCAGTGAGCTTCTACAGGCCTCTGGCTACACCTTC
NA	NA	TRBJ1-2	TRBV4-2	CASSQGLRPLGDGYTF	TGTGCCAGCAGCCAAGGGTTACGGCCACTAGGCGATGGCTACACCTTC
NA	TRBD1	TRBJ2-2	TRBV9	CASSVTDRGAGVTGELFF	TGTGCCAGCAGCGTAACCGACAGGGGGGCTGGTGTGACCGGGGAGCTGTTTTTT
NA	NA	TRBJ1-5	TRBV6-5	CASTTAGAPQHF	TGTGCCAGCACTACTGCCGGGGCCCCCCAGCATTTT
NA	NA	TRBJ1-6	TRBV18	CASSGSRGGDSPLHF	TGTGCCAGCTCCGGGTCCCGGGGTGGGGATTCACCCCTCCACTTT
NA	NA	TRBJ2-3	TRBV9	CASSVGPTDTQYF	TGTGCCAGCAGCGTGGGTCCCACAGATACGCAGTATTTT
NA	NA	TRBJ2-7	TRBV9	CASSVSLGYEQYF	TGTGCCAGCAGCGTCAGTCTTGGGTACGAGCAGTACTTC
medium-sized	TRBD1	TRBJ1-5	TRBV19	CASSIGQGGGQPQHF	TGTGCCAGTAGTATAGGACAGGGGGGCGGTCAGCCCCAGCATTTT
NA	NA	TRBJ2-7	TRBV6-1	CAIVRQVPPYEQYF	TGTGCCATTGTTCGACAGGTCCCGCCCTACGAGCAGTACTTC
NA	NA	TRBJ1-2	TRBV6-1	CASSEGGYGGKGTYGYTF	TGTGCCAGCAGTGAAGGGGGGTATGGGGGTAAAGGGACCTATGGCTACACCTTC
NA	TRBD2	TRBJ2-2	TRBV10-3	CAIKPSGGGGELFF	TGTGCCATCAAGCCTAGCGGGGGTGGCGGGGAGCTGTTTTTT
NA	NA	TRBJ2-7	TRBV6-6	CASTPDGRAGEQYF	TGTGCCAGCACCCCGGACGGACGGGCCGGGGAGCAGTACTTC
once	NA	TRBJ2-7	TRBV29-1	CSARAGYEQYF	TGCAGCGCCCGGGCGGGCTACGAGCAGTACTTC
NA	NA	TRBJ2-4	TRBV28	CASSLSPGRAIQYF	TGTGCCAGCAGTTTAAGTCCAGGGCGGGCCATTCAGTACTTC
NA	NA	TRBJ2-3	TRBV9	CASSVGWGSGTDTQYF	TGTGCCAGCAGCGTAGGCTGGGGTTCTGGCACAGATACGCAGTATTTT
NA	NA	TRBJ1-6	TRBV2	CATLYGPPDNSPLHF	TGTGCCACCCTTTACGGCCCGCCAGATAATTCACCCCTCCACTTT
NA	TRBD1	TRBJ2-2	TRBV5-1	CASSLGRGHTGELFF	TGCGCCAGCAGCTTGGGCAGGGGGCACACCGGGGAGCTGTTTTTT
NA	NA	TRBJ2-7	TRBV5-1	CASSRRLGSNSEQYF	TGCGCCAGCAGCCGCCGACTAGGGTCAAACTCGGAGCAGTACTTC
once	TRBD2	TRBJ2-2	TRBV10-2	CASRPPGGLASGELFF	TGCGCCAGCCGTCCCCCCGGAGGACTAGCGAGCGGGGAGCTGTTTTTT
NA	NA	TRBJ2-3	TRBV28	CASSGEGDTQYF	TGTGCCAGCAGTGGCGAGGGAGATACGCAGTATTTT
NA	NA	TRBJ1-4	TRBV7-9	CASSFRTGPGTEKLFF	TGTGCCAGCAGCTTCCGGACCGGGCCAGGTACTGAAAAACTGTTTTTT
NA	NA	TRBJ2-7	TRBV6-6	CASSSGPREQYF	TGTGCCAGCAGTTCCGGGCCGAGGGAGCAGTACTTC
NA	TRBD1	TRBJ1-5	TRBV28	CASSEITGQPINQPQHF	TGTGCCAGCAGCGAAATTACGGGACAGCCGATTAATCAGCCCCAGCATTTT